Listed below are T cell receptor beta chains from one sample, sequenced in a study of cytomegalovirus exposure and HLA in healthy donors. Profiled with immunoSEQ multiplex PCR; TCRdb holds only in-frame clones, not every one. Its clone listing holds 150,000 or so clones. The sample consisted of PBMCs. The receptor source for this set is a woman aged 50 to 65 in good health and CMV-seronegative. CDR3s include the opening cysteine and the closing phenylalanine or tryptophan. Fields, in order: V gene, CDR3 length, J gene, D gene, CDR3 protein, CDR3 DNA. D genes are given only for firm matches.

>TRBV5-6|14|TRBJ1-1|-
CASSLAAGDAEAFF
TGTGCCAGCAGCTTGGCGGCAGGGGATGCTGAAGCTTTCTTT
>TRBV19|19|TRBJ2-1|TRBD2
CASSMTGLAGGPINNEQFF
TGTGCCAGTAGTATGACCGGACTAGCGGGAGGGCCTATCAACAATGAGCAGTTCTTC
>TRBV7-3|15|TRBJ2-3|TRBD2
CASSSIAGEGDTQYF
TGTGCCAGCAGCTCCATAGCGGGAGAAGGAGATACGCAGTATTTT
>TRBV19|13|TRBJ1-2|TRBD1
CASSLQGSYGYTF
TGTGCCAGTAGTTTACAGGGGAGCTATGGCTACACCTTC
>TRBV5-1|19|TRBJ1-2|TRBD1
CASRPPDRVRGRRDYGYTF
TGCGCCAGCAGACCACCGGACAGGGTGAGGGGCCGCCGGGACTATGGCTACACCTTC
>TRBV4-3|19|TRBJ2-3|TRBD2
CASSQDRDLAGGPADTQYF
TGCGCCAGCAGCCAAGATAGAGATTTGGCGGGAGGGCCCGCAGATACGCAGTATTTT
>TRBV15|14|TRBJ2-5|-
CATSNRDTPGTQYF
TGTGCCACCAGCAACAGGGACACCCCTGGGACCCAGTACTTC
>TRBV9|14|TRBJ2-2|-
CASTRSGGTGELFF
TGTGCCAGCACCAGATCCGGGGGCACCGGGGAGCTGTTTTTT
>TRBV5-4|17|TRBJ2-1|TRBD2
CASSTLMTSGSPLEQFF
TGTGCCAGCAGCACGCTTATGACTAGCGGAAGTCCCCTGGAGCAGTTCTTC
>TRBV5-1|17|TRBJ2-3|TRBD2
CASSPGLAGFSTDTQYF
TGCGCCAGCAGCCCCGGACTAGCGGGGTTTAGCACAGATACGCAGTATTTT
>TRBV25-1|14|TRBJ1-3|-
CASSDRESGNTIYF
TGTGCCAGCAGTGATCGGGAGTCTGGAAACACCATATATTTT
>TRBV6-5|14|TRBJ2-7|TRBD1
CASSLDRGGWEQYF
TGTGCCAGCAGCCTTGACAGGGGAGGTTGGGAGCAGTACTTC
>TRBV11-2|12|TRBJ2-3|-
CASSLVADTQYF
TGTGCCAGCAGCCTAGTAGCAGATACGCAGTATTTT
>TRBV11-1|14|TRBJ1-4|-
CASRDGLGGEKLFF
TGTGCCAGCAGAGACGGGCTAGGAGGGGAAAAACTGTTTTTT